This T cell receptor beta chain was identified in a study of neurological immune-mediated disorders. General observations from the study: The highest TCR clonal expansion occurred in HTLV-1-associated myelopathy; multiple sclerosis fell below healthy controls.

The cDNA was produced through 5'RACE with 10-nucleotide random UMIs. MiXCR was run by TCRdb on the 5' RACE reads, yielding one entry per CDR3 protein. The table records more than 25,000 distinct CDR3 sequences, 9.5% to 13% of them present only once. Healthy control participants comprised blood bank volunteers in Maryland, USA. Where libraries were unsorted, they were derived from 2 million PBMCs stored at -80 degrees C. This clonotype was observed many times. As yet, its antigen is unknown. This CDR3 spans 13 amino acids. Germline V CDR1 and CDR2: KGHSH, LQKENI. Unmatched junction bases numbered 5, after V lost 4 bases and J lost 6 bases.

The chain recombines TRBV18 with TRBJ1-1; TRBD1 agrees at 7 bases. The receptor was isolated from a woman aged 60-70 years in good health. The sample consisted of PBMCs. CDR3 in amino acids: CASSRDRASEAFF. CDR3 nucleotide sequence: TGTGCCAGCTCACGGGACAGAGCTTCTGAAGCTTTCTTT.